These T cell receptor beta chains were read from a single sample in a study of OX40 agonist ivuxolimab in advanced cancers. TCRdb's copy holds only in-frame clones and misses some; the assay was immunoSEQ multiplex PCR. This table has approximately 69,000 clones, more than 70% appearing once. The sequencing here drew on CD4+ or CD8+ T cells sorted from blood, taken in a trial of the OX40 agonist ivuxolimab. These TCRs come from an adult with an advanced solid tumor such as melanoma, head and neck, liver or kidney cancer. Both conserved end residues are part of each CDR3. D genes are given only for firm matches. The size entry is marked missing in some rows and otherwise reads once, few, many or a size class.

v_gene: TRBV5-1; d_gene: TRBD1; abundance: -; j_gene: TRBJ2-3; CDR3aa: CASRQGASDTQYF; CDR3nt: TGCGCCAGCAGACAGGGGGCTTCAGATACGCAGTATTTT
v_gene: TRBV19; d_gene: TRBD1; abundance: -; j_gene: TRBJ1-2; CDR3aa: CASSTRQGGLGYTF; CDR3nt: TGTGCCAGTAGCACACGACAGGGGGGGCTTGGCTACACCTTC
v_gene: TRBV7-9; d_gene: -; abundance: -; j_gene: TRBJ1-4; CDR3aa: CASNLDGINEKLFF; CDR3nt: TGTGCCAGCAACTTGGACGGGATTAATGAAAAACTGTTTTTT
v_gene: TRBV7-7; d_gene: TRBD1; abundance: -; j_gene: TRBJ2-1; CDR3aa: CASSLRPGGFYEQFF; CDR3nt: TGTGCTAGCAGCTTACGGCCAGGGGGCTTCTATGAGCAGTTCTTC
v_gene: TRBV21-1; d_gene: -; abundance: -; j_gene: TRBJ2-5; CDR3aa: CASSNNRQGQLETQYF; CDR3nt: TGTGCCAGCAGCAATAACCGGCAGGGTCAATTAGAGACCCAGTACTTC
v_gene: TRBV28; d_gene: -; abundance: -; j_gene: TRBJ2-1; CDR3aa: CASSLSMSSYNEQFF; CDR3nt: TGTGCCAGCAGTTTATCCATGAGCTCCTACAATGAGCAGTTCTTC
v_gene: TRBV28; d_gene: TRBD1; abundance: few; j_gene: TRBJ1-1; CDR3aa: CASSLRGLYTEAFF; CDR3nt: TGTGCCAGCAGTCTCAGGGGGCTCTACACTGAAGCTTTCTTT
v_gene: TRBV5-6; d_gene: -; abundance: -; j_gene: TRBJ2-7; CDR3aa: CASSLPGAGNYEQYF; CDR3nt: TGTGCCAGCAGCTTGCCAGGTGCCGGAAACTACGAGCAGTACTTC
v_gene: TRBV6-5; d_gene: -; abundance: -; j_gene: TRBJ1-4; CDR3aa: CASSYSSANEKLFF; CDR3nt: TGTGCCAGCAGTTACTCGTCGGCCAATGAAAAACTGTTTTTT
v_gene: TRBV7-8; d_gene: TRBD1; abundance: -; j_gene: TRBJ1-2; CDR3aa: CASSPGTGGVYGYTF; CDR3nt: TGTGCCAGCAGCCCGGGGACAGGGGGCGTCTATGGCTACACCTTC
v_gene: TRBV5-1; d_gene: -; abundance: medium-sized; j_gene: TRBJ2-7; CDR3aa: CASSLGQAYSYEQYF; CDR3nt: TGCGCCAGCAGCTTGGGTCAGGCCTACTCCTACGAGCAGTACTTC
v_gene: TRBV5-1; d_gene: TRBD2; abundance: -; j_gene: TRBJ2-1; CDR3aa: CASSLEGTSGRNEQFF; CDR3nt: TGCGCCAGCAGCTTGGAGGGGACTAGCGGGAGGAATGAGCAGTTCTTC
v_gene: TRBV4-2; d_gene: TRBD2; abundance: -; j_gene: TRBJ2-7; CDR3aa: CASSQEAGGGIAYEQYF; CDR3nt: TGTGCCAGCAGCCAAGAGGCGGGCGGGGGGATCGCCTACGAGCAGTACTTC
v_gene: TRBV10-3; d_gene: -; abundance: -; j_gene: TRBJ2-2; CDR3aa: CAISESLGFTGELFF; CDR3nt: TGTGCCATCAGTGAGTCACTTGGGTTTACCGGGGAGCTGTTTTTT
v_gene: TRBV7-9; d_gene: -; abundance: -; j_gene: TRBJ2-5; CDR3aa: CASSSRGTGETQYF; CDR3nt: TGTGCCAGCAGCTCTAGGGGGACGGGTGAGACCCAGTACTTC
v_gene: TRBV27; d_gene: TRBD1; abundance: once; j_gene: TRBJ1-6; CDR3aa: CASSLYRTGANSPLHF; CDR3nt: TGTGCCAGCAGTTTATACAGGACAGGAGCTAATTCACCCCTCCACTTT
v_gene: TRBV5-4; d_gene: -; abundance: -; j_gene: TRBJ2-5; CDR3aa: CASSLERNSQETQYF; CDR3nt: TGTGCCAGCAGCTTGGAGAGAAATTCACAAGAGACCCAGTACTTC
v_gene: TRBV18; d_gene: TRBD2; abundance: -; j_gene: TRBJ2-7; CDR3aa: CASSREAGVGEQYF; CDR3nt: TGTGCCAGCTCACGAGAAGCGGGAGTTGGCGAGCAGTACTTC
v_gene: TRBV5-5; d_gene: -; abundance: once; j_gene: TRBJ2-2; CDR3aa: CASSLPSTGTSGNTGELFF; CDR3nt: TGTGCCAGCAGCTTGCCGAGTACCGGGACCAGCGGAAACACCGGGGAGCTGTTTTTT
v_gene: TRBV19; d_gene: -; abundance: -; j_gene: TRBJ2-3; CDR3aa: CASSMAVSTDTQYF; CDR3nt: TGTGCCAGTAGTATGGCAGTAAGCACAGATACGCAGTATTTT
v_gene: TRBV5-4; d_gene: TRBD1; abundance: -; j_gene: TRBJ1-1; CDR3aa: CASRSTGERYTEAFF; CDR3nt: TGTGCCAGCAGGTCCACAGGGGAACGGTACACTGAAGCTTTCTTT
v_gene: TRBV11-3; d_gene: -; abundance: once; j_gene: TRBJ2-7; CDR3aa: CASSFPQGFSEQYF; CDR3nt: TGTGCCAGCAGCTTTCCCCAGGGGTTCTCCGAGCAGTACTTC
v_gene: TRBV7-2; d_gene: -; abundance: -; j_gene: TRBJ2-7; CDR3aa: CASSPPLGGGGYHEQYF; CDR3nt: TGTGCCAGCAGCCCCCCTTTAGGGGGGGGAGGGTACCACGAGCAGTACTTC
v_gene: TRBV28; d_gene: -; abundance: -; j_gene: TRBJ2-7; CDR3aa: CASSLPGLEQYF; CDR3nt: TGTGCCAGCAGTTTGCCCGGCCTCGAGCAGTACTTC
v_gene: TRBV5-6; d_gene: -; abundance: few; j_gene: TRBJ1-2; CDR3aa: CASSSPVNYGYTF; CDR3nt: TGTGCCAGCAGCTCTCCCGTTAACTATGGCTACACCTTC
v_gene: TRBV5-1; d_gene: -; abundance: few; j_gene: TRBJ1-2; CDR3aa: CASSFGGIDYGYTF; CDR3nt: TGCGCCAGCAGCTTTGGGGGGATTGACTATGGCTACACCTTC
v_gene: TRBV27; d_gene: -; abundance: -; j_gene: TRBJ1-1; CDR3aa: CATRQSNTEAFF; CDR3nt: TGTGCCACGCGACAGTCGAACACTGAAGCTTTCTTT
v_gene: TRBV7-2; d_gene: -; abundance: -; j_gene: TRBJ2-2; CDR3aa: CASSINRALGPGELFF; CDR3nt: TGTGCCAGCAGCATAAACAGGGCCCTAGGACCCGGGGAGCTGTTTTTT
v_gene: TRBV5-1; d_gene: -; abundance: -; j_gene: TRBJ2-7; CDR3aa: CASSLNTGVGGQYF; CDR3nt: TGCGCCAGCAGCTTAAACACCGGGGTAGGGGGACAGTACTTC
v_gene: TRBV15; d_gene: TRBD1; abundance: -; j_gene: TRBJ2-1; CDR3aa: CATTPGTGFSYNEQFF; CDR3nt: TGTGCCACCACCCCCGGGACAGGATTCTCCTACAATGAGCAGTTCTTC
v_gene: TRBV30; d_gene: -; abundance: once; j_gene: TRBJ1-6; CDR3aa: CAWRGKNNSPLHF; CDR3nt: TGTGCCTGGCGTGGTAAGAATAATTCACCCCTCCACTTT
v_gene: TRBV29-1; d_gene: -; abundance: medium-sized; j_gene: TRBJ1-3; CDR3aa: CSVDAGNTIYF; CDR3nt: TGCAGCGTTGACGCTGGAAACACCATATATTTT
v_gene: TRBV5-1; d_gene: -; abundance: -; j_gene: TRBJ1-2; CDR3aa: CASSLLLSHRGYTF; CDR3nt: TGCGCCAGCAGCTTGCTCTTGTCCCATAGGGGCTACACCTTC